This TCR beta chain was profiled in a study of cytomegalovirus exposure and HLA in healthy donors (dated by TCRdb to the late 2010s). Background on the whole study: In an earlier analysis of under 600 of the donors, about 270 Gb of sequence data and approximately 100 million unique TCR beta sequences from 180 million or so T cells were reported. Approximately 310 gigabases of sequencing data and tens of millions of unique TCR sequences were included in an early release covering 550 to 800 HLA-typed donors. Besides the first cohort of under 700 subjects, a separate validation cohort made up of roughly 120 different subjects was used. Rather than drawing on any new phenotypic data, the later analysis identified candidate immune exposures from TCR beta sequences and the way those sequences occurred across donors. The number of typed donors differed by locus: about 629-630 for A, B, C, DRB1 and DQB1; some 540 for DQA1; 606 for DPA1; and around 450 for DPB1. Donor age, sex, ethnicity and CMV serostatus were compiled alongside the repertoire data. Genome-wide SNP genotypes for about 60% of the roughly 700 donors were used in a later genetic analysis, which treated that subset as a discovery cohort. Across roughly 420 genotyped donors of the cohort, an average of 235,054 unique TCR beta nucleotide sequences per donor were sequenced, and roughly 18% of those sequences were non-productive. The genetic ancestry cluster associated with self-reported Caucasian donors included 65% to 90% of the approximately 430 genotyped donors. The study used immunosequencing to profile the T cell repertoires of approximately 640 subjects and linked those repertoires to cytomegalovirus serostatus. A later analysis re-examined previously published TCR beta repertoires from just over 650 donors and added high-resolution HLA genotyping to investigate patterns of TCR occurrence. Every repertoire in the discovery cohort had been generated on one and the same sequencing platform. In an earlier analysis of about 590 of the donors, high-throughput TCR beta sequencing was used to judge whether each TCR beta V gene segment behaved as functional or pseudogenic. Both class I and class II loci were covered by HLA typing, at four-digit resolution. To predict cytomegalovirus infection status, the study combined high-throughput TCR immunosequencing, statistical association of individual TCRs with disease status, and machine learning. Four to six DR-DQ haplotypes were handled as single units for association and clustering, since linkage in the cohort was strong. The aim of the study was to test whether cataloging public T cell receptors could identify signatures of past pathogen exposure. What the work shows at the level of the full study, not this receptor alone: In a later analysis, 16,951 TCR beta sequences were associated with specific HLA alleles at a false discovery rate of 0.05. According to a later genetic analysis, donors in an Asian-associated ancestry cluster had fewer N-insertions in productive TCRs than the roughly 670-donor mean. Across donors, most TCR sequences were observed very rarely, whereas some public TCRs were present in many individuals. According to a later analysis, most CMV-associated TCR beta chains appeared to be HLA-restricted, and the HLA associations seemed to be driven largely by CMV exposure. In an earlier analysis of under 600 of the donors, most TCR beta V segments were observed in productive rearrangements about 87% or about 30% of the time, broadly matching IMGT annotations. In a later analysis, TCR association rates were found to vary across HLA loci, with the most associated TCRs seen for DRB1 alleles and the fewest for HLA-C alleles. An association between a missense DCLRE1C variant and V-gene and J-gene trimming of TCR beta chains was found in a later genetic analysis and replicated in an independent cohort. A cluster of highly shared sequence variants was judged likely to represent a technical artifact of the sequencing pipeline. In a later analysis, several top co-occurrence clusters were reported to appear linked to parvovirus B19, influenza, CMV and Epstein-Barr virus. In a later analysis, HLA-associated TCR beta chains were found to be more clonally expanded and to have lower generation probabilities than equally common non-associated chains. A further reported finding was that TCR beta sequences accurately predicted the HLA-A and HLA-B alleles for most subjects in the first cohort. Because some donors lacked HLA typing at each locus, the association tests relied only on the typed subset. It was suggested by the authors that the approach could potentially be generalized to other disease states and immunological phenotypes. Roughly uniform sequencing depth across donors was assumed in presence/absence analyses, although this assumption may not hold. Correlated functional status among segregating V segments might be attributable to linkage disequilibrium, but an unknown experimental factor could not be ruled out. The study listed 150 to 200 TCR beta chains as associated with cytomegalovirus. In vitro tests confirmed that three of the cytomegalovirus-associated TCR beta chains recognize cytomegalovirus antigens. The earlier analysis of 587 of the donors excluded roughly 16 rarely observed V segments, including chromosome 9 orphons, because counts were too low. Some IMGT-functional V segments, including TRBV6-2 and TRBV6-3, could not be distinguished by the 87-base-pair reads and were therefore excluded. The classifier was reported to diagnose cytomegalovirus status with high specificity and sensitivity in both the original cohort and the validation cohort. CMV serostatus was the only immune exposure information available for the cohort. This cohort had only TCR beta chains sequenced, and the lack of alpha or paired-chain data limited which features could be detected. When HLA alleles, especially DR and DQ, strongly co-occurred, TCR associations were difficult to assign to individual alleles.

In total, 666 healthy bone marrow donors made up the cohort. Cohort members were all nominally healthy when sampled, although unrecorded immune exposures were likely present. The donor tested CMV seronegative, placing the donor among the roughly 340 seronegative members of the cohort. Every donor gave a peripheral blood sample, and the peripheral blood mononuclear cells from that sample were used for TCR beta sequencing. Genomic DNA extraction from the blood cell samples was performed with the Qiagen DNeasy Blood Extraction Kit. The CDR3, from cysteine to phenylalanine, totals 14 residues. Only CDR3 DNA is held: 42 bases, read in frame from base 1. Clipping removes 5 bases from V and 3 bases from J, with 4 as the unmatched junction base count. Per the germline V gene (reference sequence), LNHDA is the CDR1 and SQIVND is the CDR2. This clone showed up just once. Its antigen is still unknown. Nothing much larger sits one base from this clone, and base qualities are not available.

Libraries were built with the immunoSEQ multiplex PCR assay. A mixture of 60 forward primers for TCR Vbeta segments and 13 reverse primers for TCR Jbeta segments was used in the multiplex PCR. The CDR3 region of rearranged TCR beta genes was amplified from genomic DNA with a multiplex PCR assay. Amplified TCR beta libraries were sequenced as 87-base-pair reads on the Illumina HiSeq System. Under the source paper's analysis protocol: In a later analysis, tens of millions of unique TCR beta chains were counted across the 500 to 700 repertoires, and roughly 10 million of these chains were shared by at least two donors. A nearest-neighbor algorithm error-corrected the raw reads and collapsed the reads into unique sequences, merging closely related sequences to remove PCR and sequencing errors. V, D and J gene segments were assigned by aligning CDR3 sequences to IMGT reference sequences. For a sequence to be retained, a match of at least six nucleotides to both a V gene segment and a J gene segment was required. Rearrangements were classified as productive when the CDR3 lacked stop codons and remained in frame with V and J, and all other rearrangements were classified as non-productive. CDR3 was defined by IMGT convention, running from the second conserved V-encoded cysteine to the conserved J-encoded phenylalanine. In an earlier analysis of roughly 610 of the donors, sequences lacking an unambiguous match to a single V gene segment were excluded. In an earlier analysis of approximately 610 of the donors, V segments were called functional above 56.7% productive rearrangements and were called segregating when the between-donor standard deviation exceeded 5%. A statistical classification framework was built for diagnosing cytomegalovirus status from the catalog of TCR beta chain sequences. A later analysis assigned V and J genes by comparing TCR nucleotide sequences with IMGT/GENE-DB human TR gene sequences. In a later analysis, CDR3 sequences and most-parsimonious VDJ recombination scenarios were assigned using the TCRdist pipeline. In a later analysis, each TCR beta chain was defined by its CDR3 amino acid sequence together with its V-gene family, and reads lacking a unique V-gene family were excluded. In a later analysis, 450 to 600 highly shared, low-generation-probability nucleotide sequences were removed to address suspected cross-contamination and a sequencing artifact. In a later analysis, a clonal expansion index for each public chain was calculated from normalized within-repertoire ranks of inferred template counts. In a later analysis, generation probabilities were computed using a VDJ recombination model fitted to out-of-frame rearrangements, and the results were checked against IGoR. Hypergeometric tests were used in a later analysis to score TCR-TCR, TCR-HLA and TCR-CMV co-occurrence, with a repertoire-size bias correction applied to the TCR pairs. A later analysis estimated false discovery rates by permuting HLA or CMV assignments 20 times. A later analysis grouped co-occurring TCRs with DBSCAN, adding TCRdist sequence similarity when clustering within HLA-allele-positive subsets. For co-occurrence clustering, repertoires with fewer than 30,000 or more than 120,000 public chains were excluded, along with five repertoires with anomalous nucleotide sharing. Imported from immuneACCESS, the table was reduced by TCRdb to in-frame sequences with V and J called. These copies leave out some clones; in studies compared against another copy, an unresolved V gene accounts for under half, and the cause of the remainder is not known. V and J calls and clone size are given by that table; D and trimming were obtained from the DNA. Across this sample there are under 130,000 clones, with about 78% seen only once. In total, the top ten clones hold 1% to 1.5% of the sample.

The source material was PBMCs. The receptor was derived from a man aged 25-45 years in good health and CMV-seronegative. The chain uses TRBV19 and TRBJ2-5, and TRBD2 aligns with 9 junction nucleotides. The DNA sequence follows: TGTGCCAGTAGTTCCAGACTAGCGGAAGAGACCCAGTACTTC. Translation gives CASSSRLAEETQYF.